This T cell receptor beta chain was sequenced during a study of CD8 T cells in Susac syndrome. Whole-study findings and limits: It was acknowledged by the study that relatively few individuals were included in its TCR sequencing and HLA analysis.

TEMRA cells were FACS-enriched, and CD8+ and CD4+ T cells were isolated negatively. About this clonotype: Its antigen is unknown.

This CDR3 has 16 amino acids. Between the trimmed V and J ends, which lost 4 bases and 3 bases, there was a span of 18 bases. The germline CDR1 and CDR2 sequences are LNHNV and YYDKDF (reference sequence). Reverse transcription of roughly 0.45 to 1 ug RNA was performed with random hexamers. Each CDR3 protein gets one entry after TCRdb re-called the immunoSEQ multiplex PCR reads with MiXCR. Of about 140,000 distinct CDR3 sequences listed, roughly 95% are singletons. The gene calls are TRBV15 and TRBJ1-1; possible D gene TRBD1, 6 bases. The sequence came from a human donor in good health. The sample consisted of CD4+ T cells from PBMCs. The CDR3 sequence: CATSTRPGATDTEAFF. The CDR3 DNA is TGTGCCACCAGCACACGACCGGGGGCGACGGACACTGAAGCTTTCTTT. Together with reference TRBV15 and TRBJ1-1, the CDR3 gives the full variable domain: DAMVIQNPRYQVTQFGKPVTLSCSQTLNHNVMYWYQQKSSQAPKLLFHYYDKDFNNEADTPDNFQSRRPNTSFCFLDIRSPGLGDTAMYLCATSTRPGATDTEAFFGQGTRLTVV.